One and the same sample provided the 30 T cell receptor beta chains below, sequenced in a study of blood T cell repertoires in COVID-19. Sequenced by immunoSEQ multiplex PCR; TCRdb stores in-frame clones only, minus some. The repertoire consists of fewer than 250,000 clones, with 80% occurring once and the leading ten covering about 7%. The sequenced sample was peripheral blood. The receptors were gathered from a man aged 55 to 70 with acute or convalescent COVID-19.

This clone was found once. The gene calls are TRBV24-1 and TRBJ2-7; 8 nucleotides agree with TRBD1. Germline V lookup: CDR1 KGHDR, CDR2 SFDVKD. J gave up 5 bases and V 4 bases, and 9 bases lay outside the gene matches. The CDR3 is 15 amino acids. The CDR3 loop reads CATSETQGARDEQYF. The CDR3 nucleotides read TGTGCCACCAGTGAAACGCAGGGGGCGCGGGACGAGCAGTACTTC.

The genes are TRBV11-3 and TRBJ1-5, with D uncertain. CDR1 is SGHNT and CDR2 is YENEEA in the germline V gene. V lost 1 base and J lost 4, with 11 bases in between. CDR3 length: 15 amino acids. CDR3 in DNA: TGTGCCAGCAGCTTAGCTTCCAGTTTTAATCAGCCCCAGCATTTT. Translated, it gives CASSLASSFNQPQHF.

V gene TRBV6-5 combines with J gene TRBJ2-5; 8 nucleotides match TRBD1. CDR3 length equals 14 residues. CDR1 MNHEY and CDR2 SVGAGI come from the germline V gene. J gave up 3 bases and V 2 bases, and 2 bases lay outside the gene matches. The CDR3 loop reads CASSYQTGEETQYF. CDR3 DNA: TGTGCCAGCAGTTACCAGACAGGGGAAGAGACCCAGTACTTC.

This chain uses TRBV6-1 with TRBJ2-7; the D is unclear. The V end was cut by 1 base, the J end by 3 bases, with 10 bases between. The CDR3 runs 14 residues. The V gene's germline CDR1 is MNHNS and CDR2 SASEGT. CDR3 loop: CASSEGNGGYEQYF. DNA for the CDR3: TGTGCCAGCAGTGAAGGAAACGGCGGCTACGAGCAGTACTTC.

The chain combines TRBV6-2 or TRBV6-3 with TRBJ2-5; 10 bases are a match to TRBD2. The CDR3 length is 17 residues. CDR1 MNHEY and CDR2 SVGEGT come from the germline V gene. J gave up 5 bases and V 4 bases, and 13 bases lay outside the gene matches. CDR3 sequence: CASSSQGSGRPGETQYF. The DNA for the CDR3 is TGTGCCAGCAGTTCCCAGGGTAGCGGGAGGCCGGGGGAGACCCAGTACTTC.

This clone was counted a few times. V is TRBV9 and J is TRBJ2-3, with a possible D match to TRBD2 (5 bases). V lost 5 bases to trimming and J lost 4 bases, with 23 bases between them. The CDR3 is 17 residues long. The germline V gene has CDR1 SGDLS and CDR2 YYNGEE. CDR3 sequence (DNA): TGTGCCAGCAGTACAACCACTAGTAACAAGAACGCAGATACGCAGTATTTT. Protein product: CASSTTTSNKNADTQYF.

J is TRBJ2-3 and V is TRBV7-9; 8 bases align to TRBD2. V gave up 1 base and J gave up 0 bases; unmatched junction bases: 6. This CDR3 contains 17 residues. Germline-derived CDR1 and CDR2 are SEHNR and FQNEAQ (reference sequence). CDR3 residues: CASSLGLTSESTDTQYF. CDR3 nucleotides: TGTGCCAGCAGCTTAGGACTGACTAGCGAAAGCACAGATACGCAGTATTTT.

The rearrangement joins TRBV4-3 to TRBJ1-2, with D possibly matching TRBD1 (6 bases). This CDR3 comprises 13 residues. The V and J ends lost 0 bases and 6 bases respectively, with 8 bases between them. Germline V gene lookup returns CDR1 LGHNA and CDR2 YSLEER. The CDR3 DNA is TGCGCCAGCAGCCAAGACCGGACAGATGGCTACACCTTC. Translating gives CASSQDRTDGYTF.

This clone was found a few times. The chain is built from TRBV10-3 and TRBJ2-5; no reliable D call. This CDR3 is 13 amino acids long. Trimming stripped 7 bases from V and 1 base from J, with 10 bases between. Looked up from germline, CDR1 is ENHRY and CDR2 is SYGVKD. The DNA of the CDR3 is TGTGCCATCAAGTCTGGCGGCCAAGAGACCCAGTACTTC. It codes for CAIKSGGQETQYF.

The chain couples TRBV25-1 to TRBJ2-2; D is uncertain. Germline CDR1 reads MGHDK; CDR2 reads SYGVNS. V lost 4 bases to trimming and J lost 0 bases, with 9 bases between them. The CDR3 runs 15 residues. This CDR3 is CASSVISANTGELFF. The CDR3, as DNA: TGTGCCAGCAGTGTGATAAGCGCGAACACCGGGGAGCTGTTTTTT. Filled out from reference TRBV25-1 and TRBJ2-2, the complete variable domain reads EADIYQTPRYLVIGTGKKITLECSQTMGHDKMYWYQQDPGMELHLIHYSYGVNSTEKGDLSSESTVSRIRTEHFPLTLESARPSHTSQYLCASSVISANTGELFFGEGSRLTVL.

The V gene is TRBV29-1, the J gene TRBJ1-5; TRBD1 matches at 8 bases. The CDR3 is 14 amino acids. V dropped 6 bases and J dropped 3; count of bases not matched to a gene: 7. Per germline, CDR1 SQVTM and CDR2 ANQGSEA. The CDR3 is CSVGQGGNNQPQHF. Written as DNA, the CDR3 is TGCAGCGTAGGACAGGGTGGGAACAATCAGCCCCAGCATTTT.

This rearrangement joins TRBV20-1 to TRBJ2-3; TRBD1 matches at 9 bases. The CDR3 spans 15 residues. In germline, CDR1 is DFQATT, CDR2 SNEGSKA (reference sequence). V trimming: 3 bases; J trimming: 3 bases; junction bases outside the gene matches: 7. CDR3 residues: CSASSGTGSTDTQYF. CDR3 in DNA: TGCAGTGCTAGTTCCGGGACAGGGAGTACAGATACGCAGTATTTT.

CDR3 sequence reads: CASSEATGVDNEQFF. In DNA, the CDR3 is TGTGCCAGCAGTGAAGCGACAGGGGTCGACAATGAGCAGTTCTTC. The chain joins TRBV2 to TRBJ2-1; 8 nucleotides line up with TRBD1. This CDR3 has 15 amino acids. Germline V gene sequence: CDR1 SNHLY, CDR2 FYNNEI. V was pared by 0 bases and J by 5 bases, with 3 bases of the junction left unmatched.

The rearrangement links TRBV3-1 (or the pseudogene TRBV3-2) to TRBJ2-1; D perhaps matches TRBD2 (6 bases). This CDR3 contains 13 residues. V was trimmed by 2 bases and J by 10 bases, leaving 12 bases between them. In germline, CDR1 is LGHDT, CDR2 YNNKEL (reference sequence). DNA for the CDR3: TGTGCCAGCAGCCAATTGCCTAGCGAAGAGCAGTTCTTC. Protein: CASSQLPSEEQFF.

This chain joins TRBV9 and TRBJ2-3; 7 bases map to TRBD2. In germline, CDR1 is SGDLS, CDR2 YYNGEE. V dropped 0 bases and J dropped 3; count of bases not matched to a gene: 7. The length of the CDR3 is 16 residues. The CDR3 sequence is CASSVGTSMGTDTQYF. CDR3 bases: TGTGCCAGCAGCGTAGGGACTAGTATGGGTACAGATACGCAGTATTTT.

The chain recombines TRBV29-1 with TRBJ1-2; TRBD1 aligns across 12 bases. Germline CDR1 is SQVTM and CDR2 is ANQGSEA. This CDR3 is built from 15 residues. The V and J ends lost 7 bases and 6 bases, in that order; junction bases with no gene match: 12. CDR3 sequence (DNA): TGCAGCGCCGGACCTTCGGGGACAGGGGGCGATGGCTACACCTTC. It codes for CSAGPSGTGGDGYTF.

The gene calls are TRBV19 and TRBJ1-5; TRBD1 matches 7 bases. The CDR3 contains 15 residues. V shed 4 bases, J shed 5 bases, and the junction held 8 bases outside the gene matches. CDR1 and CDR2 from the germline V gene are LNHDA and SQIVND (reference sequence). Here the CDR3 reads CASSSRDRLDQPQHF. CDR3 sequence (DNA): TGTGCCAGTAGTAGCCGGGACAGACTTGATCAGCCCCAGCATTTT.

The V and J genes are TRBV6-6 and TRBJ1-4; D is possibly TRBD1 (5 bases). The CDR3 sequence is 14 residues long. The germline V and J ends were trimmed by 4 bases and 6 bases, with 12 bases remaining between them. Germline-derived CDR1 and CDR2 are MNHNY and SVGAGI (reference sequence). For the CDR3, the DNA is TGTGCCAGCAGTTCGGGAGGGACCTATGAAAAACTGTTTTTT. It specifies CASSSGGTYEKLFF.

The chain links TRBV27 to TRBJ1-6; 9 bases line up with TRBD1. V dropped 7 bases and J dropped 0; count of bases not matched to a gene: 13. The CDR3 sequence is 19 residues long. Germline V gene sequence: CDR1 MNHEY, CDR2 SMNVEV (reference sequence). The CDR3 bases are TGTGCCAGCAACTTCCTCGGGACAGGGTCCAGCTCCTATAATTCACCCCTCCACTTT. It translates to CASNFLGTGSSSYNSPLHF.

The sample holds a few counts of this clone. This chain connects TRBV7-9 to TRBJ1-4; no clear D. This CDR3 is 17 amino acids long. Trimming took 1 base from V and 0 from J, leaving 12 bases between them. In germline, CDR1 is SEHNR, CDR2 FQNEAQ (reference sequence). The CDR3 nucleotides read TGTGCCAGCAGCTTAGGCCAGGCCGTTGCAACTAATGAAAAACTGTTTTTT. The encoded protein is CASSLGQAVATNEKLFF.

This chain uses TRBV3-1 (or the pseudogene TRBV3-2) with TRBJ2-3; tentative D call: TRBD2 (5 bases). From germline, CDR1 is LGHDT and CDR2 YNNKEL (reference sequence). The V end lost 5 bases, the J end lost 3 bases, and 9 bases lay between the germline ends. CDR3 size: 13 residues. The CDR3: CASSGRGTDTQYF. As DNA, the CDR3 is TGTGCCAGCAGCGGCCGGGGAACAGATACGCAGTATTTT.

This clone appeared once. The rearrangement joins TRBV7-2 to TRBJ2-1, with 12 nucleotides matching TRBD2. CDR3 length: 16 amino acids. V lost 5 bases and J lost 8; bases outside the gene matches: 10. Germline V CDR1 and CDR2: SGHTA, FQGNSA. CDR3 amino acids: CASSKIARLAGDEQFF. CDR3 nucleotides: TGTGCCAGCAGCAAGATCGCGAGACTAGCGGGAGATGAGCAGTTCTTC.

The chain has TRBV12-5 and TRBJ1-5; TRBD1 agrees at 9 bases. Germline assignment: CDR1 LGHNT and CDR2 FRNRAP. The junction had 17 bases not matched to a gene; V was cut back by 2 bases and J by 3 bases. This CDR3 region has 20 residues. The CDR3 reads CASGLSLLRPGQGPNQPQHF. CDR3 sequence (DNA): TGTGCTAGTGGTTTGTCCCTTCTTAGACCGGGACAGGGTCCCAATCAGCCCCAGCATTTT.

The chain employs TRBV3-1 (or the pseudogene TRBV3-2) and TRBJ2-3; D remains unclear. V lost 1 base and J 6 bases, leaving 5 bases between the germline ends. The germline CDR1 and CDR2 sequences are LGHDT and YNNKEL (reference sequence). The CDR3 loop spans 12 amino acids. CDR3 sequence reads: CASSQVPDTQYF. The CDR3 nucleotides are TGTGCCAGCAGCCAAGTCCCGGATACGCAGTATTTT.

In this sample, this clone turned up once. The chain employs TRBV19 and TRBJ1-1, with D possibly matching TRBD1 (5 bases). V lost 2 bases and J lost 1, with 17 bases in between. The CDR3 loop spans 17 amino acids. CDR1 is LNHDA and CDR2 is SQIVND in the germline V gene (reference sequence). In nucleotides, the CDR3 is TGTGCCAGTAGTATACAGGGAAGAAGTTTCGAGAACACTGAAGCTTTCTTT. Amino acids: CASSIQGRSFENTEAFF.

The V gene is TRBV6-5, the J gene TRBJ2-1, with 7 bases that match TRBD1. Per germline, CDR1 MNHEY and CDR2 SVGAGI. The CDR3 is made up of 13 amino acids. J was trimmed by 10 bases and V by 5 bases; bases with no gene match: 8. The CDR3 sequence: CASSQTGIGEQFF. The CDR3 DNA reads TGTGCCAGCAGTCAGACAGGGATCGGCGAGCAGTTCTTC.

The chain carries TRBV10-3 and TRBJ1-5; unclear D gene. Trimming took off 0 bases at V and 0 bases at J, with 9 bases between the two ends. CDR1 and CDR2 from the germline V gene are ENHRY and SYGVKD. The CDR3 has 16 amino acids. CDR3 protein: CAISESRSNSNQPQHF. Here the CDR3 DNA reads TGTGCCATCAGTGAGTCGCGATCTAATAGCAATCAGCCCCAGCATTTT.

The rearrangement links TRBV7-3 to TRBJ2-2; D is unclear. V lost 1 base to trimming and J lost 1 base, with 10 bases between them. This CDR3 is 16 amino acids long. Per the germline V gene, CDR1 is SGHTA and CDR2 is FQGTGA. The CDR3 bases are TGTGCCAGCAGCTTAATGGGTCCAGGGAACACCGGGGAGCTGTTTTTT. Translated: CASSLMGPGNTGELFF. The complete variable domain, with remaining parts taken from reference TRBV7-3 and TRBJ2-2, reads GAGVSQTPSNKVTEKGKYVELRCDPISGHTALYWYRQSLGQGPEFLIYFQGTGAADDSGLPNDRFFAVRPEGSVSTLKIQRTERGDSAVYLCASSLMGPGNTGELFFGEGSRLTVL.

The rearrangement links TRBV5-4 to TRBJ1-3; 11 nucleotides align to TRBD1. J was trimmed by 4 bases and V by 3 bases; bases with no gene match: 0. Germline V gene sequence: CDR1 SGHNT, CDR2 YYREEE (reference sequence). This CDR3 has 14 residues. The CDR3 sequence is CASSWDRGGNTIYF. The DNA for the CDR3 is TGTGCCAGCAGCTGGGACAGGGGGGGAAACACCATATATTTT.

The chain carries TRBV2 and TRBJ1-5, with D maybe TRBD1 (5 bases). Trimming took 6 bases from V and 3 from J, leaving 15 bases between them. CDR3 length equals 15 residues. CDR1 is SNHLY and CDR2 is FYNNEI in the germline V gene. CDR3 nucleotide sequence: TGTGCCAGCAGCGAGGAGGGGTTCAACAATCAGCCCCAGCATTTT. The encoded protein is CASSEEGFNNQPQHF.